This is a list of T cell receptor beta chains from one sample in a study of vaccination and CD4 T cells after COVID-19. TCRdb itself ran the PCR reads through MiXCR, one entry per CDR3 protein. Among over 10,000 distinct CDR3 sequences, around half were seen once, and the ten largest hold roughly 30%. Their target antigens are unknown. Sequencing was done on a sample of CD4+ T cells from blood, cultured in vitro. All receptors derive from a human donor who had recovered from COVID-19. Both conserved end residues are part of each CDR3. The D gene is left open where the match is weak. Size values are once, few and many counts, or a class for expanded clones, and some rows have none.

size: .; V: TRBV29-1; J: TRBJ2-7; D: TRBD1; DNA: TGCAGCGTTGTTTTAGGACAGGGGAATGACGAGCAGTACTTC; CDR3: CSVVLGQGNDEQYF
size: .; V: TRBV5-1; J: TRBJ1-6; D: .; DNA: TGCGCCAGCAGCTTGGAGTCCAGGGCGCAGGGATCACCCCTCCACTTT; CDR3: CASSLESRAQGSPLHF
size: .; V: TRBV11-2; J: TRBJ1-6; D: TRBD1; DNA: TGTGCCAGCAGCTTGGCGACAGGGCCAAATTCACCCCTCCACTTT; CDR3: CASSLATGPNSPLHF
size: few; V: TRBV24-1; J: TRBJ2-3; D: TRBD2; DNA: TGTGCCACCAGTGCCGGACTAGCGGGAGGGGGAGATACGCAGTATTTT; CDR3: CATSAGLAGGGDTQYF
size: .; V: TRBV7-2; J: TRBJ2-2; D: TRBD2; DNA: TGTGCCAGCAGCCCCCAGGCGGGGGGTAACACCGGGGAGCTGTTTTTT; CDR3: CASSPQAGGNTGELFF
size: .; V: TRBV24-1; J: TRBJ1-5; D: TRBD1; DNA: TGTGCCACCAGTGAGGCAGGGGGCCCGTTTCAGCCCCAGCATTTT; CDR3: CATSEAGGPFQPQHF
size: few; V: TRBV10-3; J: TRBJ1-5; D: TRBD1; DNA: TGTGCCAGCAGAGCTAGGACAGGGGGCGCGATTCAGCCCCAGCATTTT; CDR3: CASRARTGGAIQPQHF
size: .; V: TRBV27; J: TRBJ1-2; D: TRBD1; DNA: TGTGCCAGCAGCCCGGGACAGGGCGGCTACACCTTC; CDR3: CASSPGQGGYTF
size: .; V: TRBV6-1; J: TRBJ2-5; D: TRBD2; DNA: TGTGCCAGCACCGGGACTAGCGCCGATCAAGAGACCCAGTACTTC; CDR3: CASTGTSADQETQYF
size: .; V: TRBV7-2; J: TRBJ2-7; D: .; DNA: TGTGCCAGCAGCCCTCTTGGCAGGAACTACGAGCAGTACTTC; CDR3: CASSPLGRNYEQYF
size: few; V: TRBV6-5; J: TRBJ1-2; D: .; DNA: TGTGCCAGCAGTTATTCAGGGGACTATGGCTACACCTTC; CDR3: CASSYSGDYGYTF
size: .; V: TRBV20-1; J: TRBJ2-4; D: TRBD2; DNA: TGCAGTGCCACCTACCCTAGCGGCAAAAACATTCAGTACTTC; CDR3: CSATYPSGKNIQYF
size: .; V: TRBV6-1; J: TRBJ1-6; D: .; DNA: TGTGCCAGCAGCTCAGAGGGGGGCCTTAGAGGGGCCCTCCACTTT; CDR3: CASSSEGGLRGALHF
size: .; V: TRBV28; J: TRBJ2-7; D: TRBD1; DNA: TGTGCCAGCAGGTCCGACAGGGGCCACGAGCAGTACTTC; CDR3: CASRSDRGHEQYF